Listed here is a single TCR beta chain. This CDR3 is 15 amino acids long. CDR1 and CDR2 from the germline V gene are KGHDR and SFDVKD. Trimming took 0 bases from V and 6 from J; bases not matched to a gene: 1. The sample belongs to a study of blood T cell repertoires in COVID-19. On the study more broadly: PBMCs, B-cell-depleted T cells, or T cells were the source of the cDNA or gDNA that made up the material.

Original methodology: Estimation of nucleated cell counts was performed using reference gene primer amplification. Sequencing was performed with immunoSEQ multiplex PCR; in TCRdb, only in-frame clones are kept and a portion is missing. Clone size and the V and J calls come from that table; the DNA yielded D and trimming. The sample shows about 45,000 clones, about 88% of them seen only once. This receptor was obtained from a human donor in a cohort sampled during active COVID-19. The sequencing input was peripheral blood. The rearrangement uses TRBV24-1 and TRBJ1-6, with 7 bases that match TRBD1. The CDR3 nucleotides read TGTGCCACCAGTGATTTGTACAGGGGTAATTCACCCCTCCACTTT. Protein: CATSDLYRGNSPLHF.